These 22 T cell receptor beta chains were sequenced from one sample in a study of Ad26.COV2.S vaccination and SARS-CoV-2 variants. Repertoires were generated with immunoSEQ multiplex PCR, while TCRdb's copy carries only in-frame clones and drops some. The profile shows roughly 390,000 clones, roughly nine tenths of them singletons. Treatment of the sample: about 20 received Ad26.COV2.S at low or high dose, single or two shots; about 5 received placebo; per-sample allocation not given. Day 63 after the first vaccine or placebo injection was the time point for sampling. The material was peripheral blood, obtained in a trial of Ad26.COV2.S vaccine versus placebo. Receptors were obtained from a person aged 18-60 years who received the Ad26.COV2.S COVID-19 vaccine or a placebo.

The CDR3 loop reads CASRATGRSNQPQHF. The CDR3 DNA reads as TGTGCCAGCAGGGCGACAGGACGGAGCAATCAGCCCCAGCATTTT. The V gene is TRBV6-5, the J gene TRBJ1-5; TRBD1 is a possible D gene (6 bases). The germline V and J ends were trimmed by 6 bases and 1 base, with 13 bases remaining between them. CDR1 is MNHEY and CDR2 is SVGAGI in the germline V gene. The length of the CDR3 is 15 residues.

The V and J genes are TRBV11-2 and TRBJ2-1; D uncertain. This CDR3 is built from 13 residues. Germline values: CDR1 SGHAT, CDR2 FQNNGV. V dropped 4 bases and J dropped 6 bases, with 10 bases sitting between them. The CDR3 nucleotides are TGTGCCAGCAGCTCATCGCCTGCCAATGAGCAGTTCTTC. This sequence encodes CASSSSPANEQFF.

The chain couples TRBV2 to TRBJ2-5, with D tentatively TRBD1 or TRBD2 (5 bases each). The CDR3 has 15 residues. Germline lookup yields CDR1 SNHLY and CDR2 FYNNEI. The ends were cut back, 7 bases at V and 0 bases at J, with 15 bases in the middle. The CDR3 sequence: CASNAPGPNQETQYF. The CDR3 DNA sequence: TGTGCCAGCAATGCCCCGGGACCGAACCAAGAGACCCAGTACTTC.

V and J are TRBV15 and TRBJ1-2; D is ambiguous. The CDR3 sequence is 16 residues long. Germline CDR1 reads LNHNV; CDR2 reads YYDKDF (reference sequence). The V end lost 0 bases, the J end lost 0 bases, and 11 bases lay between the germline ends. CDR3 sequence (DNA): TGTGCCACCAGCAGAGATCTAGTACAGTCTAACTATGGCTACACCTTC. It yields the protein CATSRDLVQSNYGYTF. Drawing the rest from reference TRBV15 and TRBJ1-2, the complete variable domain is DAMVIQNPRYQVTQFGKPVTLSCSQTLNHNVMYWYQQKSSQAPKLLFHYYDKDFNNEADTPDNFQSRRPNTSFCFLDIRSPGLGDTAMYLCATSRDLVQSNYGYTFGSGTRLTVV.

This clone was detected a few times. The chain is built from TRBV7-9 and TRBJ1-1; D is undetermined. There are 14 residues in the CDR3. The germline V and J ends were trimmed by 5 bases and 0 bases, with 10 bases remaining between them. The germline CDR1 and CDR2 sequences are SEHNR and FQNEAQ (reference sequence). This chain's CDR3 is CASSPRRMNTEAFF. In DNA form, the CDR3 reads TGTGCCAGCAGCCCCCGACGGATGAACACTGAAGCTTTCTTT.

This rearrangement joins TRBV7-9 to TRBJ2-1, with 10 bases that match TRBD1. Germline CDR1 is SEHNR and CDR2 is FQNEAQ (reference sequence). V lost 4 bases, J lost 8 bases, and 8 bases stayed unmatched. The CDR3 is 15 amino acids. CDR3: CASSSPGQGSHEQFF. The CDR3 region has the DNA TGTGCCAGCAGCTCGCCGGGACAGGGGTCCCATGAGCAGTTCTTC.

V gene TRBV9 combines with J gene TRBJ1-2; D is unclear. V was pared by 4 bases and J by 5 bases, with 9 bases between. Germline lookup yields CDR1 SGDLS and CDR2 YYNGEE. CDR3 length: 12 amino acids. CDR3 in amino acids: CASSSSGYGYTF. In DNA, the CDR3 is TGTGCCAGCAGCTCCTCGGGGTATGGCTACACCTTC.

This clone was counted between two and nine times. CDR3: CASSRNRGPYGYTF. CDR3 coding DNA: TGTGCCAGCAGTCGCAACAGGGGGCCCTATGGCTACACCTTC. The V call is TRBV27, the J call TRBJ1-2, with 9 bases lining up with TRBD1. Germline CDR1 MNHEY, CDR2 SMNVEV (reference sequence). V dropped 5 bases and J dropped 4; count of bases not matched to a gene: 5. This CDR3 region has 14 residues.

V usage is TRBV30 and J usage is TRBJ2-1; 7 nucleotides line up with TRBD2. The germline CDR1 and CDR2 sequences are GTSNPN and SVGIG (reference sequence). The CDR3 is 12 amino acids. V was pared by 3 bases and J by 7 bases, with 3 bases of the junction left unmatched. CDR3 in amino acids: CAWSALANEQFF. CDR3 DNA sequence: TGTGCCTGGAGCGCACTAGCGAATGAGCAGTTCTTC.

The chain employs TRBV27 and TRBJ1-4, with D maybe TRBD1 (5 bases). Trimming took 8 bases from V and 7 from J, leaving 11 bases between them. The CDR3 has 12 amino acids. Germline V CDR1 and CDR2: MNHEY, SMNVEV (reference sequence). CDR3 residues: CASGRQTEKLFF. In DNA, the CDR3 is TGTGCCAGCGGGCGACAGACTGAAAAACTGTTTTTT.

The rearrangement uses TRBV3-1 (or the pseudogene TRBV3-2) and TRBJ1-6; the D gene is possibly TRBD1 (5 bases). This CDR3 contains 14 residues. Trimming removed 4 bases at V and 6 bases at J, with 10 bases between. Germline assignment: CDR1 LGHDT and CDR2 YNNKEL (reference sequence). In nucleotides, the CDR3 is TGTGCCAGCAGCCGGGGACGGATTAATTCACCCCTCCACTTT. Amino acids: CASSRGRINSPLHF.

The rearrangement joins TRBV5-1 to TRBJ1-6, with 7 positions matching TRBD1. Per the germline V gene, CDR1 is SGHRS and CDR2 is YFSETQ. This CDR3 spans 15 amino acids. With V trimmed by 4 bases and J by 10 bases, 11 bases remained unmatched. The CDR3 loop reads CASSRQTGLESPLHF. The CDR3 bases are TGCGCCAGCAGCCGCCAGACAGGGCTCGAGTCACCCCTCCACTTT.

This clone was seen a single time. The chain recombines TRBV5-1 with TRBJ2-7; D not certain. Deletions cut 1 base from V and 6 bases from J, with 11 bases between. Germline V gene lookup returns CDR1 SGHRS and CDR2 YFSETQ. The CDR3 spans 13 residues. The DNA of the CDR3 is TGCGCCAGCAGCTTGATTCCCCTGCGCGAGCAGTACTTC. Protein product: CASSLIPLREQYF.

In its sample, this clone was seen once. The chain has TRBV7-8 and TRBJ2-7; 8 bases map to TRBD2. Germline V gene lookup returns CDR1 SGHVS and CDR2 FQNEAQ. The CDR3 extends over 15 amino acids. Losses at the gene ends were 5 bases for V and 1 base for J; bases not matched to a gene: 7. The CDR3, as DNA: TGTGCCAGCAGCACCCAGCGGGGGCCTTCCTACGAGCAGTACTTC. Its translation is CASSTQRGPSYEQYF.

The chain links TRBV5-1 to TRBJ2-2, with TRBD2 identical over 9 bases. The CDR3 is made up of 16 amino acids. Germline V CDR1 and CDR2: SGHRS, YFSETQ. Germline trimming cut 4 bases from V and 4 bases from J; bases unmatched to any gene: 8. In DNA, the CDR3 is TGCGCCAGCAGCGATCAGCGGGGGGTCCGCACCGGGGAGCTGTTTTTT. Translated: CASSDQRGVRTGELFF.

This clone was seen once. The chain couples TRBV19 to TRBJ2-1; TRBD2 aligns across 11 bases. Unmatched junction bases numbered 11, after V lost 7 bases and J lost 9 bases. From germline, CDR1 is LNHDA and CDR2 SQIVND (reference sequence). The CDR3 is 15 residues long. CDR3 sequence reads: CASIGIAGGRVEQFF. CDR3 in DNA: TGTGCCAGTATAGGGATAGCGGGGGGGCGGGTTGAGCAGTTCTTC.

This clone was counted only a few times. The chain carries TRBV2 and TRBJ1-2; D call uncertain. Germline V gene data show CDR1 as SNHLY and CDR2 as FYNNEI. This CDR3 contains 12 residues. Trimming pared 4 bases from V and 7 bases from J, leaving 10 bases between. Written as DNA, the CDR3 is TGTGCCAGCAGTGTCCTACTAGGTGGCTACACCTTC. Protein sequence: CASSVLLGGYTF.

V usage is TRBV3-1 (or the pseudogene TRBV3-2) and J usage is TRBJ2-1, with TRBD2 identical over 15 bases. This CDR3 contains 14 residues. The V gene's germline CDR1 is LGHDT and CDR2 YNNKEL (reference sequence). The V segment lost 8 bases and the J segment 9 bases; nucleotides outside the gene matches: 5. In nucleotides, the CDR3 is TGTGCCAGCGGACTAGCGGGGGGGCGGGGTGAGCAGTTCTTC. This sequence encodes CASGLAGGRGEQFF.

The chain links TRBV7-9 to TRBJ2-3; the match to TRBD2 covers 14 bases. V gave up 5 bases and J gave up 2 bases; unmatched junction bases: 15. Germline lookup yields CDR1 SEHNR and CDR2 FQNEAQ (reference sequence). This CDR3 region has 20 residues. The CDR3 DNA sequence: TGTGCCAGCAGCAGAAGGGGCGGACTAGCGGGGGGAACCTTCACAGATACGCAGTATTTT. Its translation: CASSRRGGLAGGTFTDTQYF.

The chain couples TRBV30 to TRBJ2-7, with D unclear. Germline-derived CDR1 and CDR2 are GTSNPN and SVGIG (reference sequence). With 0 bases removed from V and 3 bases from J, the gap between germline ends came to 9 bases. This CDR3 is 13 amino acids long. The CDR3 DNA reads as TGTGCCTGGAGTGTAGGCATCCACTACGAGCAGTACTTC. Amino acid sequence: CAWSVGIHYEQYF.

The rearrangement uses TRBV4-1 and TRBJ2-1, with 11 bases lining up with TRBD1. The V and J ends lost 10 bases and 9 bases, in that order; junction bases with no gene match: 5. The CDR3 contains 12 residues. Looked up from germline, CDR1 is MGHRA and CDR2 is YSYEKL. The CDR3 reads CATGQGAGEQFF. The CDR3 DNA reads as TGCGCCACCGGACAGGGGGCGGGTGAGCAGTTCTTC.

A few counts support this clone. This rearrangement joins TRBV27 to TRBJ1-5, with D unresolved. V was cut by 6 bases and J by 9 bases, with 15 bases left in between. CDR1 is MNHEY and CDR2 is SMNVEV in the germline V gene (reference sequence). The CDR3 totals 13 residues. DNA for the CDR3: TGTGCCAGCAGCATAGGCGGGTTGGGGCCCCAGCATTTT. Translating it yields CASSIGGLGPQHF.